These T cell receptor beta chains were read from a single sample in a study of brain T cells in children with intractable seizures. TCRdb's copy holds only in-frame clones and misses some; the assay was immunoSEQ multiplex PCR. The top ten clones hold 5% to 7% of a sample with about 350,000 clones, over 90% of them seen once. Sequenced here: peripheral blood, sampled 4 to 5 months after surgery. The receptors shown here come from a boy in the first two years of life with tuberous sclerosis and intractable seizures. Each CDR3 is given with its conserved first and last residue. The D gene is left open where the match is weak. Size tells how often a clone was seen (once, few, many) or the class of an expanded clone, and some rows leave it out.

v_call: TRBV7-3; cdr3_length: 15; d_call: TRBD2; j_call: TRBJ2-1; clone_size: once; cdr3_aa: CASSLMGLDGNEQFF; cdr3_nt: TGTGCCAGCAGCTTAATGGGACTAGACGGCAATGAGCAGTTCTTC
v_call: TRBV7-3; cdr3_length: 14; d_call: NA; j_call: TRBJ2-6; clone_size: NA; cdr3_aa: CASSPTGGANVLTF; cdr3_nt: TGTGCCAGCAGCCCCACAGGTGGGGCCAACGTCCTGACTTTC
v_call: TRBV6-1; cdr3_length: 13; d_call: NA; j_call: TRBJ1-2; clone_size: NA; cdr3_aa: CASSDGRVGRYTF; cdr3_nt: TGTGCCAGCAGTGATGGAAGGGTCGGACGCTACACCTTC
v_call: TRBV3-1/TRBV3-2; cdr3_length: 15; d_call: NA; j_call: TRBJ2-5; clone_size: NA; cdr3_aa: CASSQDLGHQETQYF; cdr3_nt: TGTGCCAGCAGCCAAGATTTGGGTCACCAAGAGACCCAGTACTTC
v_call: TRBV9; cdr3_length: 14; d_call: TRBD2; j_call: TRBJ2-1; clone_size: NA; cdr3_aa: CASSSSGTSYEQFF; cdr3_nt: TGTGCCAGCAGTTCCTCCGGGACTAGTTATGAGCAGTTCTTC
v_call: TRBV7-9; cdr3_length: 15; d_call: NA; j_call: TRBJ1-3; clone_size: NA; cdr3_aa: CASSLEGSSGNTIYF; cdr3_nt: TGTGCCAGCAGCTTAGAGGGCTCCTCTGGAAACACCATATATTTT
v_call: TRBV27; cdr3_length: 14; d_call: TRBD1; j_call: TRBJ1-4; clone_size: NA; cdr3_aa: CASRLTGVNEKLFF; cdr3_nt: TGTGCCAGCAGGCTGACAGGGGTGAATGAAAAACTGTTTTTT
v_call: TRBV5-1; cdr3_length: 14; d_call: NA; j_call: TRBJ2-7; clone_size: once; cdr3_aa: CASSYSGASYEQYF; cdr3_nt: TGCGCCAGCTCCTATAGCGGTGCCTCCTACGAGCAGTACTTC
v_call: TRBV19; cdr3_length: 16; d_call: NA; j_call: TRBJ1-4; clone_size: NA; cdr3_aa: CASSIDLGGVEEKLFF; cdr3_nt: TGTGCCAGTAGTATAGATCTTGGAGGGGTTGAAGAAAAACTGTTTTTT
v_call: TRBV7-9; cdr3_length: 15; d_call: TRBD1; j_call: TRBJ2-5; clone_size: NA; cdr3_aa: CASSSGRDRTETQYF; cdr3_nt: TGTGCCAGCAGCTCCGGCCGGGACAGGACAGAGACCCAGTACTTC
v_call: TRBV7-7; cdr3_length: 15; d_call: TRBD1; j_call: TRBJ2-5; clone_size: NA; cdr3_aa: CASSLDGAGGETQYF; cdr3_nt: TGTGCTAGCAGCTTAGATGGGGCAGGGGGAGAGACCCAGTACTTC
v_call: TRBV19; cdr3_length: 18; d_call: NA; j_call: TRBJ1-1; clone_size: NA; cdr3_aa: CASSMPWEGADMNTEAFF; cdr3_nt: TGTGCCAGTAGTATGCCTTGGGAGGGCGCCGACATGAACACTGAAGCTTTCTTT
v_call: TRBV10-3; cdr3_length: 14; d_call: NA; j_call: TRBJ1-6; clone_size: NA; cdr3_aa: CAISESGDNSPLHF; cdr3_nt: TGTGCCATCAGTGAGTCAGGGGATAATTCACCCCTCCACTTT
v_call: TRBV19; cdr3_length: 18; d_call: TRBD1; j_call: TRBJ1-1; clone_size: few; cdr3_aa: CASSPPTGDYLTNTEAFF; cdr3_nt: TGTGCCAGTAGTCCGCCGACAGGGGATTACCTCACGAACACTGAAGCTTTCTTT
v_call: TRBV19; cdr3_length: 14; d_call: NA; j_call: TRBJ1-5; clone_size: few; cdr3_aa: CASSPIPFDLAQHF; cdr3_nt: TGTGCCAGTAGTCCAATTCCATTTGATTTAGCCCAGCATTTT
v_call: TRBV6-1; cdr3_length: 17; d_call: TRBD2; j_call: TRBJ2-3; clone_size: NA; cdr3_aa: CASSEFGSGRITDTQYF; cdr3_nt: TGTGCCAGCAGTGAATTTGGCAGCGGGAGGATCACAGATACGCAGTATTTT